This T cell receptor (beta chain) was obtained from a study of control samples from healthy donors and cancer patients. This CDR3 is built from 16 residues. Germline lookup yields CDR1 KGHSH and CDR2 LQKENI. With 0 bases clipped from V and 3 bases from J, the junction kept 7 bases outside the gene matches. Sequencing was performed with immunoSEQ multiplex PCR; in TCRdb, only in-frame clones are kept and a portion is missing. The data contain roughly 200,000 clones, approximately 90% of them singletons. The chain is built from TRBV18 and TRBJ2-5; 7 bases align to TRBD1. The sequenced material came from blood. This receptor was identified in a man aged 30 to 39 in good health. CDR3 DNA: TGTGCCAGCTCACCACCGGACAGGTTAGGGGAAGAGACCCAGTACTTC. As protein: CASSPPDRLGEETQYF. The entire variable domain, with the rest obtained from reference TRBV18 and TRBJ2-5, is as follows: NAGVMQNPRHLVRRRGQEARLRCSPMKGHSHVYWYRQLPEEGLKFMVYLQKENIIDESGMPKERFSAEFPKEGPSILRIQQVVRGDSAAYFCASSPPDRLGEETQYFGPGTRLLVL.